This T cell receptor (beta chain) was retrieved from a study of CXCR3-negative and CXCR3-positive naive CD8 T cells. Findings of the study overall: Naive subsets displayed similar surface CD5, and TCR strength was inferred from TRB CDR3 properties. Hydrophobicity was higher for TRB CDR3s found in CXCR3-positive naive cells than in CXCR3-negative naive cells.

The libraries of TRB cDNA were constructed through 5' RACE using UMI labels. TCRdb reprocessed the 5' RACE reads and stores each CDR3 protein as one record, lacking DNA. This listing includes roughly 110,000 distinct CDR3 sequences. On this clonotype itself: Antigen unknown.

The origin of this receptor is a human donor in good health. Some clones in this sample may be carry-over from other donors' samples. Sequencing was performed on naive CXCR3+ CD8+ T cells from blood. This sample's subset: CD45RO-CCR7+CD27+CD95- naive CD8+ T cells expressing CXCR3 (TNR3+).

This CDR3 reads CASSYSGGGPSYNEQFF. The V call is TRBV7-9, the J call TRBJ2-1; the TCRdb D gene call, TRBD1, has no DNA to confirm it. This CDR3 has 17 residues. Germline CDR1 SEHNR, CDR2 FQNEAQ (reference sequence).